This T cell receptor (beta chain) is drawn from a study of T cell responses to AZD1222 COVID-19 vaccine. Study outcomes and limitations: Most donors were white British, females outnumbered males, and clonal diversity was possibly underestimated. Spike-specific TCR repertoires showed rising breadth and depth after two AZD1222 doses.

Second-dose groups at about 4 or about 12 weeks were pooled. As concerns this clone: The antigen remains unidentified.

This CDR3 has 13 amino acids. With 4 bases clipped from V and 6 bases from J, the junction kept 2 bases outside the gene matches. Germline V gene lookup returns CDR1 SNHLY and CDR2 FYNNEI. Clones were read by immunoSEQ multiplex PCR, and TCRdb kept only the in-frame ones, dropping some. The sample shows some 150,000 clones, more than 70% of them seen only once. The chain links TRBV2 to TRBJ2-4; 8 nucleotides line up with TRBD1. This TCR came from an adult who received the AZD1222 COVID-19 vaccine. The specimen comprised peripheral blood, sampled 28 days after the second AZD1222 dose. CDR3 residues: CASSAGGLNIQYF. CDR3 in DNA: TGTGCCAGCAGTGCAGGGGGCTTAAACATTCAGTACTTC.